What follows is one TCR beta chain and its context. Its antigen is still unknown. Only in-frame clones appear in the TCRdb table, and some are missing; sequencing was by immunoSEQ multiplex PCR. In the table there are roughly 120,000 clones, roughly 89% of which are singletons. This sample stems from a study of T cell responses to AZD1222 COVID-19 vaccine. Notes on the study in general: Spike regions recognized by vaccine-associated CD4 TCRs spanned the protein, led by 160-218 and 743-854. Possibly, clonal diversity was underestimated; donors were largely white British and included more females. Nearly half of the spike-specific TCRs reportedly recognize variant regions that carry no mutations. Samples come after the peak T cell response, not at day 14.

CDR3 size: 14 residues. Germline loops: CDR1 KGHDR, CDR2 SFDVKD. After removal of 3 bases from V and 9 bases from J, the junction contained 5 bases not matched to a gene. This clonotype was sampled from an adult who received the AZD1222 COVID-19 vaccine. Sequenced material: peripheral blood, taken 28 days after the second AZD1222 dose. V usage is TRBV24-1 and J usage is TRBJ1-3; 9 bases are a match to TRBD1. CDR3: CATSDATGGGTIYF. The DNA of the CDR3 is TGTGCCACCAGTGATGCGACAGGGGGGGGCACCATATATTTT.